This T cell receptor beta chain was obtained from a study of cytotoxic CD8 clonotypes in ibrutinib-treated CLL. The CDR3 totals 11 residues. Deletions cut 1 base from V and 5 bases from J, with 1 base between. Germline V gene lookup returns CDR1 SGHNT and CDR2 YENEEA. Here immunoSEQ multiplex PCR was the method, and the copy in TCRdb shows in-frame clones only, minus some. The sample has about 89,000 clones; more than 75% are singletons. The rearrangement uses TRBV11-3 and TRBJ2-3, with unresolved D. This clonotype was sampled from a human donor with chronic lymphocytic leukemia. Sequences were derived from PBMCs, sampled after 12 months of ibrutinib treatment. CDR3 in amino acids: CASSLVDTQYF. CDR3 bases: TGTGCCAGCAGCTTAGTAGATACGCAGTATTTT.